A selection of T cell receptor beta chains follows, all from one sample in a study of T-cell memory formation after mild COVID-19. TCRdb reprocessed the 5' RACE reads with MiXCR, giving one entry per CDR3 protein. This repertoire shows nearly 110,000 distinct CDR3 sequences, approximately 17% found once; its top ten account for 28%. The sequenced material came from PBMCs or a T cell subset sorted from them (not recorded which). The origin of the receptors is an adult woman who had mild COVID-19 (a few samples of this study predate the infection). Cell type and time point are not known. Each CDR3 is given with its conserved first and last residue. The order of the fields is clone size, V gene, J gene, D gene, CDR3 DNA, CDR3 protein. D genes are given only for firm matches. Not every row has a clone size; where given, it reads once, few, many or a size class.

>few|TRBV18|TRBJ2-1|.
TGTGCCAGCTCACCGGGACATAATGAGCAGTTCTTC
CASSPGHNEQFF
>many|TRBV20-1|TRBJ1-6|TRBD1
TGCAGTGCTAGAGACCAGGGGGCCCCATATAATTCACCCCTCCACTTT
CSARDQGAPYNSPLHF
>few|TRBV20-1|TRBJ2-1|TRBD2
TGCAGTGCCAGGGAGGCTAGCGGGAGTTGGAATGAGCAGTTCTTC
CSAREASGSWNEQFF
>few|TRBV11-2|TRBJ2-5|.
TGTGCCAGCAGCTTGGGGGGCCCAGAGACCCAGTACTTC
CASSLGGPETQYF
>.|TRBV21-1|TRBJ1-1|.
TGTGCCAGCACACGAGAGGGGAGGACGAACACTGAAGCTTTCTTT
CASTREGRTNTEAFF
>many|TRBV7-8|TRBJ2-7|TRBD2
TGTGCCAGCAGCTTAGGGACTAGCGGGGGCCTTACCTACGAGCAGTACTTC
CASSLGTSGGLTYEQYF
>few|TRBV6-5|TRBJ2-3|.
TGTGCCAGCAGCCTGGGACGGAGCACAGATACGCAGTATTTT
CASSLGRSTDTQYF
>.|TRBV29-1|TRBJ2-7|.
TGCAGCGTTGAAGATCATGCGGGCCCTCCCTACGAGCAGTACTTC
CSVEDHAGPPYEQYF
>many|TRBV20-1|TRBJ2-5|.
TGCAGTGCAACCACCAGAAGGGAGACCCAGTACTTC
CSATTRRETQYF
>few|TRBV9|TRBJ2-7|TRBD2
TGTGCCAGCAGCGCTTCTAGCGGGGGCTACGAGCAGTACTTC
CASSASSGGYEQYF
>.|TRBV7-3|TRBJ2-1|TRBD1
TGTGCCAGCGGGACAGGTCAGGGGCCGAACAATGAGCAGTTCTTC
CASGTGQGPNNEQFF
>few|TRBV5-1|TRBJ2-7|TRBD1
TGCGCCAGCAGCTCGACAGGGGGGGCCGAGCAGTACTTC
CASSSTGGAEQYF
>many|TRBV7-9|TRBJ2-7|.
TGTGCCAGCAGCTTAGGACTCGCCTACGAGCAGTACTTC
CASSLGLAYEQYF
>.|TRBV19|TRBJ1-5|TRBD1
TGTGCCAGTAGTATATGGACAGGGAGAGATCAGCCCCAGCATTTT
CASSIWTGRDQPQHF
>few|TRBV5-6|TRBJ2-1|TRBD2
TGTGCCAGCAGCTTGGCCCGGACTAGCGGGTGGTACAATGAGCAGTTCTTC
CASSLARTSGWYNEQFF
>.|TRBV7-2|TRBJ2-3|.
TGTGCCAGCAGGCCCCAGTCAGATACGCAGTATTTT
CASRPQSDTQYF
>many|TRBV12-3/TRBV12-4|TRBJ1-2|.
TGTGCCAGCAGTATTGGGGGTTATGGCTACACCTTC
CASSIGGYGYTF
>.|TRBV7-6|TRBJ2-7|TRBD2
TGTGCCAGCAGCCCGGGGACTAGCGGGATCTACGAGCAGTACTTC
CASSPGTSGIYEQYF
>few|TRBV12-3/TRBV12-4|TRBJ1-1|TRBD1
TGTGCCAGCAGTTACCCCCGGACAGGCCTTTTGGTTGGAGAAGCTTTCTTT
CASSYPRTGLLVGEAFF
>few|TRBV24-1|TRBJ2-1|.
TGTGCCACCAGTGATTTCAGGGGGGCCTACAATGAGCAGTTCTTC
CATSDFRGAYNEQFF
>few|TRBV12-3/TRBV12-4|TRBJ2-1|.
TGTGCCAGCAGTTTTGGAGGGAGGAATGAGCAGTTCTTC
CASSFGGRNEQFF
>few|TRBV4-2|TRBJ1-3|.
TGTGCCAGCAGCCCGCATGGATCTGGTCAACCACCGCTTACTGGAAACACCATATATTTT
CASSPHGSGQPPLTGNTIYF
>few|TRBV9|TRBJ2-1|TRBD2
TGTGCCAGCAGCGTAGCGGGGGGGCTCTCTGGGACCTACAATGAGCAGTTCTTC
CASSVAGGLSGTYNEQFF
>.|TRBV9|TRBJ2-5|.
TGTGCCAGCAGCGAACAGGGCTCGTACGAGACCCAGTACTTC
CASSEQGSYETQYF
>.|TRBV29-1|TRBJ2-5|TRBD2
TGCAGCGTTGGCCAGGGAGGGGAGACCCAGTACTTC
CSVGQGGETQYF
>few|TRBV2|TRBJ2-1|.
TGTGCCAGCAGTGTTTGGCAGAATGAGCAGTTCTTC
CASSVWQNEQFF
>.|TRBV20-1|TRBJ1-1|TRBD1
TGCAGTGCTGACCTCCAGGACAGGAAAAACACTGAAGCTTTCTTT
CSADLQDRKNTEAFF
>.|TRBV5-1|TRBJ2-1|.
TGCGCCAGCAGCCCCGGAAGGGGGGAAGACAATGAGCAGTTCTTC
CASSPGRGEDNEQFF
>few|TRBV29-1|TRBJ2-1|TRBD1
TGCAGCGCCGAAGGACAGGCAGTTGAGCAGTTCTTC
CSAEGQAVEQFF
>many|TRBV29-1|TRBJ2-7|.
TGCAGCGTTGAAGAAGGCAGCGGCTACGAGCAGTACTTC
CSVEEGSGYEQYF
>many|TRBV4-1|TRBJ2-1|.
TGCGCCAGCAGCCAAGAAATGAGGGTGGGGCGGTACAATGAGCAGTTCTTC
CASSQEMRVGRYNEQFF
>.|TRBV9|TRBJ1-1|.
TGTGCCAGCACCCCAGGACATTTTAACACTGAAGCTTTCTTT
CASTPGHFNTEAFF
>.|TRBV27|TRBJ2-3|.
TGTGCCAGCAGTTCTGGTCTCGTCCCAGATACGCAGTATTTT
CASSSGLVPDTQYF
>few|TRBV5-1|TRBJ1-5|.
TGCGCCAGCAGCTTGTTAGGCGATAGCAATCAGCCCCAGCATTTT
CASSLLGDSNQPQHF
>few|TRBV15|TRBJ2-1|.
TGTGCCACCGGACGGGACTTAGGCTCCTACAATGAGCAGTTCTTC
CATGRDLGSYNEQFF
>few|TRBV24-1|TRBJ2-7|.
TGTGCCACCAGTGACCCCATGGGGCGCGAGCAGTACTTC
CATSDPMGREQYF
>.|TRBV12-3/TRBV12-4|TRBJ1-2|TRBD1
TGTGCCAGCAGTCGACAGGGTCAACCGCCTCCCCTTAACTATGGCTACACCTTC
CASSRQGQPPPLNYGYTF
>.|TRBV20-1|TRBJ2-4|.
TGCAGTGCTAGCACCGGGACCGGGGACATTCAGTACTTC
CSASTGTGDIQYF
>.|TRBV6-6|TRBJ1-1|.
TGTGCCAGCAGCCCCCTGACAAATCCGGGGAAAACTGAAGCTTTCTTT
CASSPLTNPGKTEAFF
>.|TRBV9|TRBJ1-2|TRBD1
TGTGCCAGCAGCGCCGACGGACAGGGCGTCTTACATGGCTACACCTTC
CASSADGQGVLHGYTF
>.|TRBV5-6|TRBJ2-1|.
TGTGCCAGCAGCTTCTCCAGGGTCAATGAGCAGTTCTTC
CASSFSRVNEQFF
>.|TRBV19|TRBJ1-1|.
TGTGCCAGTAGTATTTTAGTAAGTACTGAAGCTTTCTTT
CASSILVSTEAFF
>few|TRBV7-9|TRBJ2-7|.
TGTGCCAGCAGCTTCCCCCGGGGTAGTAACTACGAGCAGTACTTC
CASSFPRGSNYEQYF
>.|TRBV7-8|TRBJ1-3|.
TGTGCCAGCTCGCACGGGGGCCCCTGCTCTGGAAACACCATATATTTT
CASSHGGPCSGNTIYF
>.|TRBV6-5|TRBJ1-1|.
TGTGCCAGCTCGGAGGGGCGGGACACTGAAGCTTTCTTT
CASSEGRDTEAFF
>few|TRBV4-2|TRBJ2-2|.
TGTGCCAGCAGCCAAGATTGGTACGGCACCGGGGAGCTGTTTTTT
CASSQDWYGTGELFF
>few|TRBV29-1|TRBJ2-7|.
TGCAGCGGATCCCTACACTACGAGCAGTACTTC
CSGSLHYEQYF
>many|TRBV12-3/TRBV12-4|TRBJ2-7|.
TGTGCCAGCAGTCTGTGGAGCGCTTACGAGCAGTACTTC
CASSLWSAYEQYF
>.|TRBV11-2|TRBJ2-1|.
TGTGCCAGCAGCTTAGAGAACTTCCATGAGCAGTTCTTC
CASSLENFHEQFF
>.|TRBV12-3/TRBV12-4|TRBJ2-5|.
TGTGCCAGCAGTTTCCAGGGTTTAGAGACCCAGTACTTC
CASSFQGLETQYF
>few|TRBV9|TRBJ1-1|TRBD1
TGTGCCAGCAGCGTAGGAACAGGGGGCAATGAAGCTTTCTTT
CASSVGTGGNEAFF
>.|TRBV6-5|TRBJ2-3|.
TGTGCCAGCAGTTACGAGGCAACGAGCACAGATACGCAGTATTTT
CASSYEATSTDTQYF
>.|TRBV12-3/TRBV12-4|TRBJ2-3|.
TGTGCCAGCACTAGAGGGACAGATACGCAGTATTTT
CASTRGTDTQYF
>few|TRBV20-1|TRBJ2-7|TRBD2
TGCAGCGCAGTGGCCCTAGCGGGAGTTGAGCAGTACTTC
CSAVALAGVEQYF
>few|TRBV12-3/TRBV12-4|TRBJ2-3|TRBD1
TGTGCCAGCACCTTATGGGGACAGAGAAACACAGATACGCAGTATTTT
CASTLWGQRNTDTQYF
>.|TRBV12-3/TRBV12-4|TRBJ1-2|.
TGTGCCAGCAGGTCCAGGGACTACTATGGCTACACCTTC
CASRSRDYYGYTF
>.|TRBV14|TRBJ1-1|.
TGTGCCAGCAGCCAAGGTCAGATTGAAGCTTTCTTT
CASSQGQIEAFF
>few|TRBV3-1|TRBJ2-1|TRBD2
TGTGCCAGCAGCCAAGAAGCGGGAAGAAACAATGAGCAGTTCTTC
CASSQEAGRNNEQFF
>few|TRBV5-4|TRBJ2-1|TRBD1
TGTGCCAGCAGCGTCGTACAGGGGATCATTTATCAGGAGCAGTTCTTC
CASSVVQGIIYQEQFF
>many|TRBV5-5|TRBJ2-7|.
TGTGCCAGCAGCTTGGAATCCCACCCAACCTACGAGCAGTACTTC
CASSLESHPTYEQYF